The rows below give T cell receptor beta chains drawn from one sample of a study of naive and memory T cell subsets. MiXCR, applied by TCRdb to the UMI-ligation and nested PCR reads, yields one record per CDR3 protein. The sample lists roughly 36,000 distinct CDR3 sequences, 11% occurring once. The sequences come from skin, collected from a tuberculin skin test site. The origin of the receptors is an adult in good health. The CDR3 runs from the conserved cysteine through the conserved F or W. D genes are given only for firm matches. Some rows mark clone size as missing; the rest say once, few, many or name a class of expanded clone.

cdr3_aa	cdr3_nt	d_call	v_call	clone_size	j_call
CASSPRTGTGKSSTDTQYF	TGTGCCAGCAGTCCACGGACAGGGACCGGAAAGTCTAGCACAGATACGCAGTATTTT	TRBD1	TRBV12-3/TRBV12-4	few	TRBJ2-3
CASSWTGGNTEAFF	TGTGCCAGCAGTTGGACAGGGGGCAACACTGAAGCTTTCTTT	TRBD1	TRBV6-5	.	TRBJ1-1
CASSLGEGSIQYF	TGTGCTAGCAGCTTAGGAGAAGGAAGCATTCAGTACTTC	.	TRBV7-7	many	TRBJ2-4
CSAQTLAAEQFF	TGCAGTGCCCAGACGCTAGCAGCTGAGCAGTTCTTC	.	TRBV20-1	many	TRBJ2-1
CASSFEGAVTYNEQFF	TGTGCCAGCAGCTTCGAGGGGGCGGTAACGTACAATGAGCAGTTCTTC	TRBD1	TRBV7-6	medium-sized	TRBJ2-1
CASSQDPSPSGNTIYF	TGCGCCAGCAGCCAAGATCCCAGCCCCTCTGGAAACACCATATATTTT	.	TRBV4-1	.	TRBJ1-3
CAIREGLNTEAFF	TGTGCCATCAGGGAGGGGCTGAACACTGAAGCTTTCTTT	.	TRBV10-3	many	TRBJ1-1
CASSYPDRGVLNDGYTF	TGTGCCAGCAGCTACCCCGACAGGGGCGTCCTGAACGATGGCTACACCTTC	TRBD1	TRBV7-9	few	TRBJ1-2
CASSLDRTGINEQFF	TGTGCCAGCAGCTTAGATCGGACAGGGATCAATGAGCAGTTCTTC	TRBD1	TRBV11-2	.	TRBJ2-1
CASSPYSNQPQHF	TGTGCCAGCAGTCCTTATAGCAATCAGCCCCAGCATTTT	.	TRBV27	few	TRBJ1-5
CASSETVNTEAFF	TGTGCCAGCAGTGAGACAGTGAACACTGAAGCTTTCTTT	.	TRBV6-5	many	TRBJ1-1
CASSPSWLHNEQFF	TGTGCCAGCAGTCCCTCGTGGCTCCACAATGAGCAGTTCTTC	.	TRBV27	.	TRBJ2-1
CASTLGDVRTEAFF	TGTGCCAGCACCCTCGGGGACGTAAGGACTGAAGCTTTCTTT	.	TRBV12-3/TRBV12-4	once	TRBJ1-1
CASSQEWLADYNEQFF	TGCGCCAGCAGCCAAGAGTGGCTAGCGGACTACAATGAGCAGTTCTTC	TRBD2	TRBV4-1	.	TRBJ2-1
CASSYGTALSGANVLTF	TGTGCCAGCAGCTACGGGACAGCTCTCTCTGGGGCCAACGTCCTGACTTTC	TRBD1	TRBV12-3/TRBV12-4	few	TRBJ2-6
CSVERSSTDTQYF	TGCAGCGTTGAGCGGTCTAGCACAGATACGCAGTATTTT	.	TRBV29-1	many	TRBJ2-3
CASSYGTSAYEQYF	TGTGCCAGCAGTTACGGGACTAGCGCCTACGAGCAGTACTTC	TRBD2	TRBV6-2/TRBV6-3	many	TRBJ2-7
CASSIQGIEQFF	TGTGCCAGTAGTATACAGGGGATTGAGCAGTTCTTC	.	TRBV19	.	TRBJ2-1
CASSLTLGTEETQYF	TGTGCCAGCAGCTTAACTCTCGGGACAGAAGAGACCCAGTACTTC	TRBD1	TRBV7-3	few	TRBJ2-5
CASSTRQGAGYTF	TGTGCCAGCAGCACCCGACAGGGGGCGGGCTACACCTTC	TRBD1	TRBV7-6	many	TRBJ1-2
CASSSSYEQYF	TGTGCCAGCAGCTCGTCCTACGAGCAGTACTTC	.	TRBV11-2	many	TRBJ2-7
CASSVEGNPNTEAFF	TGTGCCAGCAGCGTAGAGGGGAACCCGAACACTGAAGCTTTCTTT	.	TRBV9	.	TRBJ1-1
CASSETRNNEQFF	TGTGCCAGCAGTGAAACTAGGAACAATGAGCAGTTCTTC	.	TRBV2	many	TRBJ2-1
CASSIDWTHQPQHF	TGTGCCAGTAGTATAGATTGGACACATCAGCCCCAGCATTTT	.	TRBV19	few	TRBJ1-5
CSARGTSGGYEQYF	TGCAGTGCTAGAGGGACTAGCGGGGGCTACGAGCAGTACTTC	TRBD2	TRBV20-1	many	TRBJ2-7
CASSVDPVYEQYF	TGTGCCAGCAGCGTAGATCCGGTCTACGAGCAGTACTTC	.	TRBV9	.	TRBJ2-7
CSARVSPTGVQYF	TGCAGTGCTAGAGTGAGCCCCACAGGGGTGCAGTACTTC	TRBD1	TRBV20-1	many	TRBJ2-7
CASSQERRIGIARTDTQYF	TGTGCCAGCAGCCAAGAACGGCGAATCGGTATCGCCCGTACAGATACGCAGTATTTT	.	TRBV4-2	.	TRBJ2-3
CSAGQGGVNTEAFF	TGCAGTGCGGGACAGGGAGGCGTGAACACTGAAGCTTTCTTT	TRBD1	TRBV20-1	.	TRBJ1-1
CASSWGRMIEAFF	TGTGCCAGCAGCTGGGGACGGATGATTGAAGCTTTCTTT	.	TRBV7-2	many	TRBJ1-1
CASRYPGQGSYEQYF	TGTGCCAGCAGATACCCGGGACAGGGATCCTACGAGCAGTACTTC	TRBD1	TRBV28	few	TRBJ2-7
CASSLFVGIVFF	TGTGCCAGCAGCTTGTTTGTGGGAATTGTGTTCTTC	.	TRBV11-2	.	TRBJ2-1
CSATRLASTDTQYF	TGCAGTGCTACCCGCTTAGCTAGCACAGATACGCAGTATTTT	.	TRBV20-1	few	TRBJ2-3
CASSQGLAEVNEQFF	TGCGCCAGCAGCCAAGGGCTAGCGGAGGTCAATGAGCAGTTCTTC	TRBD2	TRBV4-1	many	TRBJ2-1
CASSAYADTQYF	TGCGCCAGCAGCGCGTACGCAGATACGCAGTATTTT	.	TRBV5-1	many	TRBJ2-3
CASTVLVGQPQHF	TGTGCCAGCACGGTTCTGGTTGGGCAGCCCCAGCATTTT	.	TRBV28	many	TRBJ1-5
CASSTSVRGNSPLHF	.	.	TRBV12-3/TRBV12-4	.	TRBJ1-6
CSARDRGTTRNSPLHF	TGCAGTGCTAGAGATCGTGGTACCACTCGGAATTCACCCCTCCACTTT	.	TRBV20-1	few	TRBJ1-6
CASDEGAEAFF	TGTGCCAGCGACGAGGGGGCTGAAGCTTTCTTT	.	TRBV6-6	few	TRBJ1-1
CASSRVGQGTLGANVLTF	TGTGCCAGCAGCCGCGTAGGGCAGGGCACCCTTGGGGCCAACGTCCTGACTTTC	.	TRBV7-2	.	TRBJ2-6
CASSATAGRRTDTQYF	TGTGCCAGCAGCGCCACCGCCGGACGGCGCACAGATACGCAGTATTTT	.	TRBV7-6	many	TRBJ2-3
CASSLQGQAFYEQYF	TGTGCCAGCAGCTTACAGGGGCAGGCCTTCTACGAGCAGTACTTC	.	TRBV7-2	few	TRBJ2-7
CASSEVMGRNTEAFF	TGTGCCAGCAGTGAAGTGATGGGGAGGAACACTGAAGCTTTCTTT	.	TRBV6-1	few	TRBJ1-1
CSIDKRNTGELFF	TGCAGCATTGACAAAAGGAACACCGGGGAGCTGTTTTTT	.	TRBV29-1	.	TRBJ2-2